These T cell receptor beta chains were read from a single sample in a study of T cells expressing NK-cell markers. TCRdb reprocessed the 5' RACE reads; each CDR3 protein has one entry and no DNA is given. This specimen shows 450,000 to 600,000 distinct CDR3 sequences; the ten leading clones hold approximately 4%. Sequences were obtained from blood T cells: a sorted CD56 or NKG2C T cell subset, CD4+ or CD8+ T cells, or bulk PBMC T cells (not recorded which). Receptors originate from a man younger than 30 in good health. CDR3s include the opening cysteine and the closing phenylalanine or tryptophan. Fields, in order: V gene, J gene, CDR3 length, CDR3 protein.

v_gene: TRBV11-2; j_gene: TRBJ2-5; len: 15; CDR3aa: CASSLGYSPQETQYF
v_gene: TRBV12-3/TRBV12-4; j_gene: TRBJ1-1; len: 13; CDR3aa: CASSLGMHRGAFF
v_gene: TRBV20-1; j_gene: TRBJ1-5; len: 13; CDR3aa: CSGSGGGNQPQHF
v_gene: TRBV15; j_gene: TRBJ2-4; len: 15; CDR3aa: CATSDTPGLAGIQYF
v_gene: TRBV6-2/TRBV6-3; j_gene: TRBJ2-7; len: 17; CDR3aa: CASSYNRRVGLSYEQYF
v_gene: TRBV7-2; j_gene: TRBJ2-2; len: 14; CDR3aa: CASSLAAGVGELFF
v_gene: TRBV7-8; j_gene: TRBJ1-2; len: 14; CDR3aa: CASSLVPGRNGYTF
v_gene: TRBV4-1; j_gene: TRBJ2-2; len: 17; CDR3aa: CASSQDLRTPRDGELFF
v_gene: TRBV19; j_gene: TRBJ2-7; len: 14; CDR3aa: CASSTRPGGHEQYF
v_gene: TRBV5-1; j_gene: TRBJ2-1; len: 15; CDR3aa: CASSRAGQGTNEQFF
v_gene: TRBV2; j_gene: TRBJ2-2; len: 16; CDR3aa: CASSEVRQHEISELFF
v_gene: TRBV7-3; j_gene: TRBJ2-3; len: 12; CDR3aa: CASSSGLAPQYF
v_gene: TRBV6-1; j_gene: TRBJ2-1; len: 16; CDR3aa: CASSSRRPTPYNEQFF
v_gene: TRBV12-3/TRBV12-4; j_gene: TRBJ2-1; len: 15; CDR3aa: CASSLAGAAFNEQFF
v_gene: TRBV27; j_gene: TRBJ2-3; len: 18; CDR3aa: CASSRLDLRESSTDTQYF
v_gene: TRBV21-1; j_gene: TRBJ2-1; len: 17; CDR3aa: CASSQGLVDTRYNEQFF
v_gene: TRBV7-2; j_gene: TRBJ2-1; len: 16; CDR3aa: CASSSGTGMNHNEQFF
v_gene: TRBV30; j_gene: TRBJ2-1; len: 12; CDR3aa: CAWSRGASEQFF
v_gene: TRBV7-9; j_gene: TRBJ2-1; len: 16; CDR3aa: CASSLISGVSYNEQFF